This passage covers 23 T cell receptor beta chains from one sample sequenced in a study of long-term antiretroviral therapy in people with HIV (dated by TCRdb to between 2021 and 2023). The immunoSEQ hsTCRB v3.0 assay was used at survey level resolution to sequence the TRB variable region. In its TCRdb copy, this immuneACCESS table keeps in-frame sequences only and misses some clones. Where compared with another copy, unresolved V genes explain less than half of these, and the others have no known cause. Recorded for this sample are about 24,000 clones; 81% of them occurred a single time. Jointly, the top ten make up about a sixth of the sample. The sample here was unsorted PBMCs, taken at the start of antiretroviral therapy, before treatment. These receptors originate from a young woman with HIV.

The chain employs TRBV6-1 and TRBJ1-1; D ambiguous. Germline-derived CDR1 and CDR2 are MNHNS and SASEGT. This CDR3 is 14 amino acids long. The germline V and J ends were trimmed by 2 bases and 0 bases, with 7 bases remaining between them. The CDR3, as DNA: TGTGCCAGCAGTGAACTGGGGATGAACACTGAAGCTTTCTTT. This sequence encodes CASSELGMNTEAFF.

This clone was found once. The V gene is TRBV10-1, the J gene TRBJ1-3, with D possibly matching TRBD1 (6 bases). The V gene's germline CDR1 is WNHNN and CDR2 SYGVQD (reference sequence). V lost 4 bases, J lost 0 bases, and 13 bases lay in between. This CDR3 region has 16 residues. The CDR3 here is CASSATQGSSGNTIYF. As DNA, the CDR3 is TGCGCCAGCAGTGCTACCCAGGGGTCCTCTGGAAACACCATATATTTT.

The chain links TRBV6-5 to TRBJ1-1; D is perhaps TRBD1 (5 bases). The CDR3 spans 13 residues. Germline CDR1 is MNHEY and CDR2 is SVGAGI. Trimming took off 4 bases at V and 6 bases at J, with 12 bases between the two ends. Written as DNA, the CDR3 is TGTGCCAGCAGTTTGTTGGGGGTCGCTGAAGCTTTCTTT. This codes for CASSLLGVAEAFF.

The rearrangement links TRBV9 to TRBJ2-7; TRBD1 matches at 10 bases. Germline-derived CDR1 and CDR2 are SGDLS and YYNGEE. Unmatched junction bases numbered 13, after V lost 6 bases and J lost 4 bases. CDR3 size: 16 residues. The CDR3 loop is CASTGHIDRGLYEQYF. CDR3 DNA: TGTGCCAGCACGGGCCACATAGACAGGGGGCTGTACGAGCAGTACTTC.

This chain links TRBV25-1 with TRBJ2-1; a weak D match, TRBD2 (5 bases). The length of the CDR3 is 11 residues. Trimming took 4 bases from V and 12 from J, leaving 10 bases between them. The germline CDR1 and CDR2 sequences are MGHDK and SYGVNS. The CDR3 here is CASSADFLQFF. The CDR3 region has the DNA TGTGCCAGCAGTGCGGACTTTTTGCAGTTCTTC.

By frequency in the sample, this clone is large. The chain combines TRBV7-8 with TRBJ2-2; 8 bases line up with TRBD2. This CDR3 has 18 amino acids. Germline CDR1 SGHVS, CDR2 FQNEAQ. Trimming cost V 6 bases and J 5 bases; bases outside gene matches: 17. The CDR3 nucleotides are TGTGCCAGCAGACCACAACGGGGGGGAGGGAGGGTTACCGGGGAGCTGTTTTTT. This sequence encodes CASRPQRGGGRVTGELFF.

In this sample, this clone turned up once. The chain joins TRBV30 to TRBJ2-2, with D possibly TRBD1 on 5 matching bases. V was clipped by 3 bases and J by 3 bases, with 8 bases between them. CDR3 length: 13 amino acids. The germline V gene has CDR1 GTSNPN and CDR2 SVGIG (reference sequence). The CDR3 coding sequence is TGTGCCTGGAGGGCAGGGCACACCGGGGAGCTGTTTTTT. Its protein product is CAWRAGHTGELFF.

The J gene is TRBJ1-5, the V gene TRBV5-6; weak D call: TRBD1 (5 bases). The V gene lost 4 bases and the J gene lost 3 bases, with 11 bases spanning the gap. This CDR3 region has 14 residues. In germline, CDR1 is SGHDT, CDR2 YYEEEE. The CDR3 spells CASSGARYNQPQHF. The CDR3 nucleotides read TGTGCCAGCAGCGGGGCGCGTTACAATCAGCCCCAGCATTTT. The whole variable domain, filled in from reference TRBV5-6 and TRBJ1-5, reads DAGVTQSPTHLIKTRGQQVTLRCSPKSGHDTVSWYQQALGQGPQFIFQYYEEEERQRGNFPDRFSGHQFPNYSSELNVNALLLGDSALYLCASSGARYNQPQHFGDGTRLSIL.

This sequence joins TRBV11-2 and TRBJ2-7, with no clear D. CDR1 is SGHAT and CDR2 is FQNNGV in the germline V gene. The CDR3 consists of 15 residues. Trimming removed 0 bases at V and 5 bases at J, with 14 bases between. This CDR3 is CASSLERLPGDEQYF. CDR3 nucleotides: TGTGCCAGCAGCTTAGAACGTCTCCCTGGCGACGAGCAGTACTTC.

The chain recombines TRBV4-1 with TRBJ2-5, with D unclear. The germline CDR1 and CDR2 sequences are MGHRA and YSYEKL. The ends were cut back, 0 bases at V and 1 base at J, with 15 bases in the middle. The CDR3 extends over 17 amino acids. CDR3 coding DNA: TGCGCCAGCAGCCAAGATCCTTATAGGGTCGCCCAAGAGACCCAGTACTTC. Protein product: CASSQDPYRVAQETQYF.

The CDR3 coding sequence is TGTGCCAGCATCCGGGGCCATCAGCCCCAGCATTTT. Translated, it gives CASIRGHQPQHF. The genes are TRBV28 and TRBJ1-5, with D possibly being TRBD1 (5 bases). Germline V gene sequence: CDR1 MDHEN, CDR2 SYDVKM. With 7 bases removed from V and 5 bases from J, the gap between germline ends came to 9 bases. The CDR3 runs 12 residues.

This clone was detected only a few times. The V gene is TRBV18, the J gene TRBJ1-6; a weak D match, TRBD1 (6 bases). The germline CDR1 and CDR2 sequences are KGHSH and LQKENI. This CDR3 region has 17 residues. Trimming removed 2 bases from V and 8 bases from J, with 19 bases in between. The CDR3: CASSPRGGAFGDSPLHF. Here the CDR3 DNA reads TGTGCCAGCTCACCAAGAGGGGGTGCTTTTGGGGATTCACCCCTCCACTTT.

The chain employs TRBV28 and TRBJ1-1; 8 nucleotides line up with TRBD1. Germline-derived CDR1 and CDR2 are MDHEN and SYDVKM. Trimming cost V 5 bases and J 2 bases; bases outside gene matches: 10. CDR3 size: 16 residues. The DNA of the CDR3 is TGTGCCAGCAGTACACGGCAGGGGGCCCCTAACACTGAAGCTTTCTTT. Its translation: CASSTRQGAPNTEAFF. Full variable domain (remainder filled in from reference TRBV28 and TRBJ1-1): DVKVTQSSRYLVKRTGEKVFLECVQDMDHENMFWYRQDPGLGLRLIYFSYDVKMKEKGDIPEGYSVSREKKERFSLILESASTNQTSMYLCASSTRQGAPNTEAFFGQGTRLTVV.

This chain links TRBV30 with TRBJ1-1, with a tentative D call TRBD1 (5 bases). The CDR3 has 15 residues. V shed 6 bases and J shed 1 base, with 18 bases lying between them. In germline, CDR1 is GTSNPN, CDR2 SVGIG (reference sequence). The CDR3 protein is CACPDRGGTNTEAFF. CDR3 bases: TGTGCCTGTCCCGACCGTGGGGGAACGAACACTGAAGCTTTCTTT.

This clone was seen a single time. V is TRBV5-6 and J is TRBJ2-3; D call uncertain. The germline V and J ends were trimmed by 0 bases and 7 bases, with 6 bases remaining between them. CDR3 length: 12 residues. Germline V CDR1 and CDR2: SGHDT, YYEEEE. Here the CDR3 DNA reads TGTGCCAGCAGCTTGGGGTCTAATACGCAGTATTTT. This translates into CASSLGSNTQYF.

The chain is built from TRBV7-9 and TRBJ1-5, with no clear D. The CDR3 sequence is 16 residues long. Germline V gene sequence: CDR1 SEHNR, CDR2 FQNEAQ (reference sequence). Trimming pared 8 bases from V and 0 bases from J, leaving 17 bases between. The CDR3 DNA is TGTGCCAGCCGGCCGAGGCTTCCGAATAGCAATCAGCCCCAGCATTTT. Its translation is CASRPRLPNSNQPQHF.

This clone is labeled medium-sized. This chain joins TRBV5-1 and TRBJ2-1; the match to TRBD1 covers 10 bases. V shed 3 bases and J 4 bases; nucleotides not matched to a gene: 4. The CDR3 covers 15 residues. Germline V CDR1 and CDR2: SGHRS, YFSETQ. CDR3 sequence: CASSYRTGGYNEQFF. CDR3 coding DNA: TGCGCCAGCAGCTACAGGACAGGGGGGTACAATGAGCAGTTCTTC.

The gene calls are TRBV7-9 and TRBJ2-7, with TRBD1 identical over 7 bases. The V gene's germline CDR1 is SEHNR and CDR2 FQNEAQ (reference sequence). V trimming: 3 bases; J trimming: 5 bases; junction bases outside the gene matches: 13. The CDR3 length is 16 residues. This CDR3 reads CASSLPRAGGLDEQYF. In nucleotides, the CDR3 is TGTGCCAGCAGCTTGCCGCGGGCAGGGGGTCTGGACGAGCAGTACTTC.

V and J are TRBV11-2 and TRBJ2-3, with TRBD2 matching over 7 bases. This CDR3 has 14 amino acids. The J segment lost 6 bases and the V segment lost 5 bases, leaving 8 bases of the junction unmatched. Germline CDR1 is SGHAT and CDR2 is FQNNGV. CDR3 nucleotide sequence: TGTGCCAGCAGCCCACCGACTAGCCTGGATACGCAGTATTTT. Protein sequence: CASSPPTSLDTQYF.

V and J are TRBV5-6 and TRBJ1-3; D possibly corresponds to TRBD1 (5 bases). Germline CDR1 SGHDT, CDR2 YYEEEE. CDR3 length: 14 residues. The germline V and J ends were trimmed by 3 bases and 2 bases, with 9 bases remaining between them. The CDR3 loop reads CASSYGGAGNTIYF. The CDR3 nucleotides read TGTGCCAGCAGCTATGGGGGGGCTGGAAACACCATATATTTT.

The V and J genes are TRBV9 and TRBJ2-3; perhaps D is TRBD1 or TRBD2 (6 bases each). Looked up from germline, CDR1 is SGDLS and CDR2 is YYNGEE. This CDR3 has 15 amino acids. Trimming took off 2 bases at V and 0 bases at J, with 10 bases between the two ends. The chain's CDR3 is CASSVRGASTDTQYF. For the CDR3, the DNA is TGTGCCAGCAGCGTTAGGGGGGCTAGCACAGATACGCAGTATTTT.

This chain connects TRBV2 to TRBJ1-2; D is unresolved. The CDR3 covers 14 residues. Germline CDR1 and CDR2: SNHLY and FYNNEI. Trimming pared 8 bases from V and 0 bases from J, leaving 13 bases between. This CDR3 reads CASSEDRANYGYTF. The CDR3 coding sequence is TGTGCCAGCTCTGAAGACCGTGCTAACTATGGCTACACCTTC.

The CDR3 region has the DNA TGTGCCAGCAGCCAAGATATCGGATCTTCTCAGTATTTT. Translation: CASSQDIGSSQYF. This rearrangement joins TRBV4-2 to TRBJ2-3; D ambiguous. The CDR3 has 13 residues. Looked up from germline, CDR1 is LGHNA and CDR2 is YNFKEQ. Trimming shortened V by 0 bases and J by 12 bases, and 13 bases separated the two germline ends.